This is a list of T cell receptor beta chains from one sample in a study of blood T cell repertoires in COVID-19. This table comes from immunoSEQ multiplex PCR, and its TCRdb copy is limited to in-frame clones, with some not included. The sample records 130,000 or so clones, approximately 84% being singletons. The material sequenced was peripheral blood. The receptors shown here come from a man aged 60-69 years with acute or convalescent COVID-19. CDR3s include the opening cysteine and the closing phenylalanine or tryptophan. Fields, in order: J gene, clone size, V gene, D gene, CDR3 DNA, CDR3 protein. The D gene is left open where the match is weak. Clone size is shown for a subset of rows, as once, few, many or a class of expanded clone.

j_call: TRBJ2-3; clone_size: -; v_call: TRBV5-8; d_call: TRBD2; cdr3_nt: TGTGCCAGCAGCTTCGGGACTAGCGGGTCCTCTAGCACAGATACGCAGTATTTT; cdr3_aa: CASSFGTSGSSSTDTQYF
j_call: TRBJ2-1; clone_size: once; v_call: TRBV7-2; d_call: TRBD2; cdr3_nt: TGTGCCAGCAGCTTAGTGGCTAGCGGGACCTACAATGAGCAGTTCTTC; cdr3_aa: CASSLVASGTYNEQFF
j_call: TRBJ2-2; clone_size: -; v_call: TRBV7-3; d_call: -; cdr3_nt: TGTGCCAGCAGCTTGCGGCCCGGGGAGCTGTTTTTT; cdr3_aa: CASSLRPGELFF
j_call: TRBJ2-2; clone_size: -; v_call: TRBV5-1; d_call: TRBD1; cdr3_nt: TGCGCCAGCAGCTTCGCGGGACAGGGCACCGGGGAGCTGTTTTTT; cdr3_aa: CASSFAGQGTGELFF
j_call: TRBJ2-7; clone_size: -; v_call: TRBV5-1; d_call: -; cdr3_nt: TGCGCCAGCAGCTTTGGTCAGGGGGGCTACGAGCAGTACTTC; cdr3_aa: CASSFGQGGYEQYF
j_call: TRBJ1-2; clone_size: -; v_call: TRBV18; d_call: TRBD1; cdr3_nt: TGTGCCAGCTCACCGGAGGGACAGGGAGCGTTTGGCTACACCTTC; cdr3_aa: CASSPEGQGAFGYTF
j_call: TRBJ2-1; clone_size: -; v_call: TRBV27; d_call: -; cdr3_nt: TGTGCCAGCAGTGCGACACTTGGTGAGCAGTTCTTC; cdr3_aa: CASSATLGEQFF
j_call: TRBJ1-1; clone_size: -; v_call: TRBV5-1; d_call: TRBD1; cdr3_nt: TGCGCCAGCAGCTCTGGACAGGGGAGAGCTGAAGCTTTCTTT; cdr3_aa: CASSSGQGRAEAFF
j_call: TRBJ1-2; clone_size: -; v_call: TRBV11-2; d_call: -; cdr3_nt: TGTGCCAGCAGCACTACGAGCGGCAGTATCAATGGCTACACCTTC; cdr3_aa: CASSTTSGSINGYTF
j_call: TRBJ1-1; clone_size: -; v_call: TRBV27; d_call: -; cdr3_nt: TGTGCCAGCAGTCTTACATCGTTTGACACTGAAGCTTTCTTT; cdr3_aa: CASSLTSFDTEAFF
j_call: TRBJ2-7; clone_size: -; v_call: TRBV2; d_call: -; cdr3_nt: TGTGCCAGCAGCTACCGACAGAGGCAGTACTTC; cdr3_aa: CASSYRQRQYF
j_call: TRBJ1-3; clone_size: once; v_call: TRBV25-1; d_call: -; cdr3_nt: TGTGCCAGCAGTGATGTAGGGGACTCTGGAAACACCATATATTTT; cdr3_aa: CASSDVGDSGNTIYF
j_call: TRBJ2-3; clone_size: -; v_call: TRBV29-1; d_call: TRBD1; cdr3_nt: TGCAGCGTAGAGTTACAGGGGGCGAGGGGCACAGATACGCAGTATTTT; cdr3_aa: CSVELQGARGTDTQYF
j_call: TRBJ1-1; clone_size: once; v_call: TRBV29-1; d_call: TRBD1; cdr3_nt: TGCAGCGGCAGGGACAGGGGGCGCACTGAAGCTTTCTTT; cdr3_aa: CSGRDRGRTEAFF
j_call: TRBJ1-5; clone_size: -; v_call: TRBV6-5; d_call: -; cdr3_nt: TGTGCCAGCAGTACCCACGGGGGGGGAAATCAGCCCCAGCATTTT; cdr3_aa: CASSTHGGGNQPQHF
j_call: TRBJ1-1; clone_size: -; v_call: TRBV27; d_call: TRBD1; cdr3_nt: TGTGCCAGCAGTTCGATCGGGACAGTTGAAGCTTTCTTT; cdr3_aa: CASSSIGTVEAFF
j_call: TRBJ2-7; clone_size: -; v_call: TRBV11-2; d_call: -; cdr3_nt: TGTGCCAGCAGCTCGGGGGGCAGGGTGCTCGACGAGCAGTACTTC; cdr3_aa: CASSSGGRVLDEQYF
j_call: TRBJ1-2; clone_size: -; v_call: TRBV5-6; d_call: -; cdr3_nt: TGTGCCAGCAGCTTTACGGGACAAACGATCTATGGCTACACCTTC; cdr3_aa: CASSFTGQTIYGYTF
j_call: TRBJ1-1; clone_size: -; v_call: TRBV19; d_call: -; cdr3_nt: TGTGCCAGTAGTATAATGCCGGGGGTCTCGAACACTGAAGCTTTCTTT; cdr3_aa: CASSIMPGVSNTEAFF
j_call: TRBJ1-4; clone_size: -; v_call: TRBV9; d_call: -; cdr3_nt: TGTGCCAGCAGCGTAGAATCTGGGGCTCTTATTAATGAAAAACTGTTTTTT; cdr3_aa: CASSVESGALINEKLFF
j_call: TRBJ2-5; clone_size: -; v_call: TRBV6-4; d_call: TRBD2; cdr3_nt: TGTGCCAGCAGTGACTCGTGGACTAGCGGGGGCCAAGAGACCCAGTACTTC; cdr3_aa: CASSDSWTSGGQETQYF
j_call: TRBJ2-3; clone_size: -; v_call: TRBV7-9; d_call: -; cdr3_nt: TGTGCCAGCAGCTTACCGACAAATACGCAGTATTTT; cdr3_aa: CASSLPTNTQYF
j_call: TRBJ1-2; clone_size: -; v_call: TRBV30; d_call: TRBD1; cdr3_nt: TGTGCCTGGGGGACAGGTTACTATGGCTACACCTTC; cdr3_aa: CAWGTGYYGYTF
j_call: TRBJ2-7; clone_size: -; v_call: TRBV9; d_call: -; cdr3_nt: TGTGCCAGCAGCGTAGGTATCTCCTCTAATTACGAGCAGTACTTC; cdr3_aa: CASSVGISSNYEQYF
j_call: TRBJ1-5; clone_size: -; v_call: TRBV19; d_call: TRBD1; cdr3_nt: TGTGCCAGTAGGCAGGGGGCGAGTAGCAATCAGCCCCAGCATTTT; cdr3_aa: CASRQGASSNQPQHF
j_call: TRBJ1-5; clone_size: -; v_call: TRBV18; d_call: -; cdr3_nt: TGTGCCAGCTCACCCGAGGCGGGGGGAGTGAGTCAGCCCCAGCATTTT; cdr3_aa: CASSPEAGGVSQPQHF
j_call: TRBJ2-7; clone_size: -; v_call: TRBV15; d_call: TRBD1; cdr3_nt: TGTGCCACCAGCAGAGTTCGGACAGGGATTTACGAGCAGTACTTC; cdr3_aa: CATSRVRTGIYEQYF
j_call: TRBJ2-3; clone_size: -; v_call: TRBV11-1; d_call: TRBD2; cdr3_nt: TGTGCCAGCAGTCAGAGCGGGAGTGCCTCCGATACGCAGTATTTT; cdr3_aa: CASSQSGSASDTQYF
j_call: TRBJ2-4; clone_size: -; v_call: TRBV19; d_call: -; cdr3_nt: TGTGCCAGTAGTAGGGCAGGGGCAATTGTAGTTGCCAAAAACATTCAGTACTTC; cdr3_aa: CASSRAGAIVVAKNIQYF
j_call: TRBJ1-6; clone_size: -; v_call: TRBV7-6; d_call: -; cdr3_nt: TGTGCCAGCAGGCCCACAGGTCTGGATTCACCCCTCCACTTT; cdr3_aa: CASRPTGLDSPLHF
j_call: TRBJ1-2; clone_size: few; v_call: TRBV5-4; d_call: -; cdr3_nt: TGTGCCAGCAGCCCTTCGGGGACACGGCGACCTAACTATGGCTACACCTTC; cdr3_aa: CASSPSGTRRPNYGYTF
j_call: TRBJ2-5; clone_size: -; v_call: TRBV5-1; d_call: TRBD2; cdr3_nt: TGCGCCAGCAGCTTGTGGCGGGGGGTCCAAGAGACCCAGTACTTC; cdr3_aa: CASSLWRGVQETQYF
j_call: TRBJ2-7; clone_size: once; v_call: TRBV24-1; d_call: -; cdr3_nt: TGTGCCACCAGTGGGGCAGGGCGGAACGAGCAGTACTTC; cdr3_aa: CATSGAGRNEQYF
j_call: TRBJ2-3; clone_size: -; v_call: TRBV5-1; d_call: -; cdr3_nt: TGCGCCAGCAGCTTGGAAACTTCCCGGGCAGATACGCAGTATTTT; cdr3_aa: CASSLETSRADTQYF
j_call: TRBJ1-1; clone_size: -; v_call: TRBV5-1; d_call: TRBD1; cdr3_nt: TGCGCCAGCAGCTTGGCCGGGACAGGGGCGGGGGACACTGAAGCTTTCTTT; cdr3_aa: CASSLAGTGAGDTEAFF
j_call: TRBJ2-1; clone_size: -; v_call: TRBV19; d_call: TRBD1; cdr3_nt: TGTGCCAGTAGTATATCCCGGACAGGGCAGCAGTTCTTC; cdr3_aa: CASSISRTGQQFF
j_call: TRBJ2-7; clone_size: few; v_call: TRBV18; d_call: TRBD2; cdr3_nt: TGTGCCAGCTCTACCGGGGGGGTCTTAGGCGAGCAGTACTTC; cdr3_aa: CASSTGGVLGEQYF
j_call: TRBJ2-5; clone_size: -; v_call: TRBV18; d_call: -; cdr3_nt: TGTGCCAGCTCACCCACTCAGTCGGGAGAGACCCAGTACTTC; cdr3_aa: CASSPTQSGETQYF
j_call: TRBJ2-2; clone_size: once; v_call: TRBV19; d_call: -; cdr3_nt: TGTGCCAGTAGGACACCCAACACCGGGGAGCTGTTTTTT; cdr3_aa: CASRTPNTGELFF
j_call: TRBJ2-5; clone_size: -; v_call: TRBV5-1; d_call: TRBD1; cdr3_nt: TGCGCCAGCAGCAGTGGACAGGAAGAGACCCAGTACTTC; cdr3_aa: CASSSGQEETQYF
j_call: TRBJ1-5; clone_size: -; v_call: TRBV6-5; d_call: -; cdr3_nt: TGTGCCAGCAGTTCGTCCCCCAATCAGCCCCAGCATTTT; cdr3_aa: CASSSSPNQPQHF
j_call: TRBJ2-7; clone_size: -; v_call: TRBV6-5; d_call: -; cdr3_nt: TGTGCCAGTCGCGGGGGCCTCGAGCAGTACTTC; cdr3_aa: CASRGGLEQYF
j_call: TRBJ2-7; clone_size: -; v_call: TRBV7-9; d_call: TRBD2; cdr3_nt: TGTGCCAGCAGCTCCACGGGAGGTCAGTACGAGCAGTACTTC; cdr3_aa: CASSSTGGQYEQYF
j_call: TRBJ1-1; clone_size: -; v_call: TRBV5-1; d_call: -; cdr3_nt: TGCGCCAGCAGCTTGGGGCGGATTAACACTGAAGCTTTCTTT; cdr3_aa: CASSLGRINTEAFF
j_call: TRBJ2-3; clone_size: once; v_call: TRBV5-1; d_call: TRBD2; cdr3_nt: TGCGCCAGCAGCTCGGGACTAGCGGATACAGATACGCAGTATTTT; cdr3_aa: CASSSGLADTDTQYF
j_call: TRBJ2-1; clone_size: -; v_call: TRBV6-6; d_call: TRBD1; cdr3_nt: TGTGCCAGCAGTTACGGGGACAGTAGATACAATGAGCAGTTCTTC; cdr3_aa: CASSYGDSRYNEQFF
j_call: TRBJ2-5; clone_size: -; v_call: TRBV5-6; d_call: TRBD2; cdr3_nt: TGTGCCAGCAGCTACCGGGAGGGCCTAGAGACCCAGTACTTC; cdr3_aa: CASSYREGLETQYF
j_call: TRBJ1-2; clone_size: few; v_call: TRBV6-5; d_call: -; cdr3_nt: TGTGCCAGCAGCCAGGGCCGCGAAGGCTACACCTTC; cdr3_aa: CASSQGREGYTF
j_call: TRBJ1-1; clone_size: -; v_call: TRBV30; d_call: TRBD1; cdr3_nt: TGTGCCTGGAGTGGCGGGACAGCCCGACCTGAAGCTTTCTTT; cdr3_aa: CAWSGGTARPEAFF
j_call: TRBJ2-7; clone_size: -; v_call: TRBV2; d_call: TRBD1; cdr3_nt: TGTGCCAGCAGTGAAGGGCAGGGGGCATGGCAGTACTTC; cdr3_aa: CASSEGQGAWQYF
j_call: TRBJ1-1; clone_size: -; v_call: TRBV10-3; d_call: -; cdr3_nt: TGTGCCATCAGTGAACCAGGGAACATGAACACTGAAGCTTTCTTT; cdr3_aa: CAISEPGNMNTEAFF